The clone carrying this TCR beta chain was counted at least ten times. Its antigen is not identified. This record comes from a study of Graves' ophthalmopathy and Graves' hyperthyroidism. As for the study in general: By definition, stable hyperthyroidism involved no ophthalmopathy within 18 months of follow-up.

Whole-study findings and limits: Discrimination between ophthalmopathy and stable hyperthyroidism by a 13-signature model showed 85% to 90% sensitivity and 65% to 84% specificity.

RNA transcripts yielded amplified TCR beta CDR3 regions. Following a first-round RT-PCR that used HTBI primers, a second-round multiplex PCR was carried out. TCRdb processed the multiplex PCR reads anew with MiXCR; each CDR3 protein has one entry. The data show some 1.1 million distinct CDR3 sequences, less than 45% seen once. The CDR3 totals 12 residues. Per germline, CDR1 SEHNR and CDR2 FQNEAQ (reference sequence). The V and J ends lost 5 bases and 6 bases respectively, with 11 bases between them. Symptoms, serum thyroxine and TRAb, thyroid ultrasound, and orbital computed tomography formed the diagnostic basis.

The V and J genes are TRBV7-9 and TRBJ2-7; D ambiguous. The sequencing input was peripheral blood or thyroid tissue (not recorded which). This TCR came from an adult man with Graves' hyperthyroidism. The CDR3 sequence is CASSPPGREQYF. The CDR3 nucleotides read TGTGCCAGCAGCCCCCCAGGCCGCGAGCAGTACTTC.